The 14 T cell receptor beta chains below were found in one sample sequenced in a study of regulatory T cells in long-lasting Graves disease. Arm-PCR of CDR3 regions and iRepertoire HTBI primers were used to build TCR beta libraries. MiXCR was run by TCRdb on the multiplex PCR reads, yielding one entry per CDR3 protein. The data hold hundreds of thousands of distinct CDR3 sequences, with around 17% observed a single time. The sample's time point: newly diagnosed GD, antithyroid drugs for less than 3 months. The authors made the TCR library using RNA they extracted from PBMCs. Separately, the same data were catalogued under a study of T cells in Graves' hyperthyroidism and ophthalmopathy.

Sequencing used peripheral blood mononuclear cells (PBMCs), obtained at new diagnosis, from a patient treated with antithyroid drugs. The receptors derive from a woman in her 30s with Graves disease.

This clonotype has a count of ten or more. The chain has TRBV12-3 or TRBV12-4 and TRBJ1-2; D possibly corresponds to TRBD1 (6 bases). The CDR3 runs to 16 residues. Deletions cut 5 bases from V and 5 bases from J, with 21 bases between. The CDR3 spells CASSNSFTGPIYGYTF. Here the CDR3 DNA reads TGTGCCAGCAGTAATTCGTTTACAGGGCCGATATATGGCTACACCTTC.

This clonotype has ten or more counts. The J gene is TRBJ2-5, the V gene TRBV3-1, with D unclear. The ends were cut back, 0 bases at V and 1 base at J, with 3 bases in the middle. Germline V gene lookup returns CDR1 LGHDT and CDR2 YNNKEL (reference sequence). The CDR3 consists of 13 residues. The CDR3 sequence: CASSQDTQETQYF. Here the CDR3 DNA reads TGTGCCAGCAGCCAAGACACCCAAGAGACCCAGTACTTC.

The sample holds many counts of this clonotype. The chain couples TRBV2 to TRBJ2-3; 11 bases map to TRBD2. The V gene's germline CDR1 is SNHLY and CDR2 FYNNEI. The CDR3 is 17 amino acids. Trimming took 5 bases from V and 2 from J; bases not matched to a gene: 9. CDR3: CASSPTASGRYTDTQYF. DNA of the CDR3: TGTGCCAGCAGTCCCACCGCTAGCGGGAGGTACACAGATACGCAGTATTTT.

The sample holds many counts of this clonotype. The chain links TRBV7-9 to TRBJ2-7; D is uncertain. V lost 1 base and J lost 11, with 12 bases in between. Germline values: CDR1 SEHNR, CDR2 FQNEAQ (reference sequence). The CDR3 extends over 12 amino acids. The CDR3 DNA reads as TGTGCCAGCAGCTTAGGTTCGGCAGCCGAGTACTTC. Amino acids: CASSLGSAAEYF.

This clonotype was seen repeatedly, ten times or more. The chain couples TRBV28 to TRBJ2-5; D might be TRBD1 (6 bases). Trimming removed 5 bases at V and 1 base at J, with 8 bases between. Germline loops: CDR1 MDHEN, CDR2 SYDVKM. The CDR3 contains 13 residues. This chain's CDR3 is CASSVDSQETQYF. CDR3 sequence (DNA): TGTGCCAGCAGTGTGGACAGCCAAGAGACCCAGTACTTC.

Of note for this clonotype: A read error is possible here, since a much larger clone lies one base away. The chain combines TRBV12-3 or TRBV12-4 with TRBJ2-3; 7 bases are a match to TRBD1. V dropped 4 bases and J dropped 12; count of bases not matched to a gene: 7. CDR3 length: 12 amino acids. The CDR3 region is CASSSLDRRQYF. CDR3 nucleotide sequence: TGTGCCAGCAGTTCCTTGGACAGGAGACAGTATTTT.

This clonotype has at least ten counts. The rearrangement joins TRBV28 to TRBJ2-1, with 7 bases identical to TRBD2. Germline trimming cut 5 bases from V and 0 bases from J; bases unmatched to any gene: 4. CDR3 size: 15 residues. Germline-derived CDR1 and CDR2 are MDHEN and SYDVKM. The CDR3 DNA is TGTGCCAGCAGTGTAGCGGGCAGCTCCTACAATGAGCAGTTCTTC. Residues: CASSVAGSSYNEQFF.

The chain couples TRBV18 to TRBJ2-1; 12 bases are shared with TRBD2. V shed 8 bases, J shed 0 bases, and the junction held 11 bases outside the gene matches. The germline gives CDR1 KGHSH, CDR2 LQKENI. This CDR3 is built from 18 residues. CDR3 sequence: CASRGTTSGSNSYNEQFF. In DNA, the CDR3 is TGTGCCAGCCGGGGAACGACTAGCGGGAGTAACTCCTACAATGAGCAGTTCTTC.

The gene calls are TRBV7-6 and TRBJ2-6; TRBD1 agrees at 9 bases. The CDR3 loop spans 17 amino acids. The V gene end was trimmed by 5 bases and the J gene end by 1 base; junction bases not matched to a gene: 6. The V gene's germline CDR1 is SGHVS and CDR2 FNYEAQ. CDR3 residues: CASSPGTGISGANVLTF. The DNA for the CDR3 is TGTGCCAGCAGCCCCGGGACAGGGATTTCTGGGGCCAACGTCCTGACTTTC. Full variable domain (outside the CDR3, taken from reference TRBV7-6 and TRBJ2-6): GAGVSQSPRYKVTKRGQDVALRCDPISGHVSLYWYRQALGQGPEFLTYFNYEAQQDKSGLPNDRFSAERPEGSISTLTIQRTEQRDSAMYRCASSPGTGISGANVLTFGAGSRLTVL.

As concerns this clonotype: A read error is possible here, since a much larger clone lies one base away. The chain joins TRBV2 to TRBJ2-1, with no clear D. CDR1 and CDR2 from the germline V gene are SNHLY and FYNNEI. Trimming took off 8 bases at V and 7 bases at J, with 15 bases between the two ends. The CDR3 covers 13 residues. The CDR3 loop is CASLTGFRNEQFF. CDR3 DNA sequence: TGTGCCAGCTTGACCGGTTTCAGGAATGAGCAGTTCTTC. The whole variable domain, filled in from reference TRBV2 and TRBJ2-1, reads EPEVTQTPSHQVTQMGQEVILRCVPISNHLYFYWYRQILGQKVEFLVSFYNNEISEKSEIFDDQFSVERPDGSNFTLKIRSTKLEDSAMYFCASLTGFRNEQFFGPGTRLTVL.

In this sample, this clonotype turned up a few times. This chain uses TRBV18 with TRBJ2-2; 11 bases fit TRBD1. Germline CDR1 and CDR2: KGHSH and LQKENI. The CDR3 is made up of 15 amino acids. V shed 3 bases, J shed 7 bases, and the junction held 4 bases outside the gene matches. The CDR3 reads CASSPGQGVVGELFF. The CDR3 DNA reads as TGTGCCAGCTCACCGGGACAGGGGGTCGTCGGGGAGCTGTTTTTT.

This clonotype was detected ten times or more. The chain employs TRBV6-2 or TRBV6-3 and TRBJ1-1, with TRBD1 identical over 9 bases. The CDR3 has 15 residues. The V and J ends lost 6 bases and 6 bases, in that order; junction bases with no gene match: 11. Germline CDR1 is MNHEY and CDR2 is SVGEGT. The CDR3 region is CASSYKGQGSPEAFF. In nucleotides, the CDR3 is TGTGCCAGCAGCTACAAGGGACAGGGTAGCCCTGAAGCTTTCTTT.

This clonotype was counted many times. The chain employs TRBV20-1 and TRBJ1-2; D ambiguous. CDR3 size: 13 residues. CDR1 DFQATT and CDR2 SNEGSKA come from the germline V gene (reference sequence). V lost 3 bases and J lost 2, with 10 bases in between. DNA for the CDR3: TGCAGTGCTAGTACAGACTTAAACTATGGCTACACCTTC. Translation: CSASTDLNYGYTF.

This clonotype was observed a few times. The genes are TRBV30 and TRBJ2-6; D not certain. The V end lost 5 bases, the J end lost 0 bases, and 5 bases lay between the germline ends. The germline CDR1 and CDR2 sequences are GTSNPN and SVGIG (reference sequence). The CDR3 is made up of 13 amino acids. The CDR3 loop reads CAWDPSGANVLTF. The CDR3 nucleotides are TGTGCCTGGGATCCCTCTGGGGCCAACGTCCTGACTTTC.